Below are 16 T cell receptor beta chains sequenced from a single sample in a study of technical replicates of blood from a handful of donors. Sequencing used immunoSEQ multiplex PCR; TCRdb keeps in-frame clones, though not all of them. The sample comprises tens of thousands of clones, around 94% of which are singletons, and less than 0.3% rests with the top ten. The sequenced sample consisted of T cells isolated from PBMCs. These receptors came from a human donor in good health.

This clone was seen once. The V and J genes are TRBV28 and TRBJ2-3, with TRBD2 matching 7 bases. The CDR3 is made up of 17 amino acids. With V trimmed by 4 bases and J by 3 bases, 13 bases remained unmatched. Per germline, CDR1 MDHEN and CDR2 SYDVKM. The CDR3 DNA sequence: TGTGCCAGCAGTTCCGCACTAGCGAGGACCGTGACAGATACGCAGTATTTT. Translated, it gives CASSSALARTVTDTQYF.

This sequence joins TRBV7-9 and TRBJ1-2; D gene ambiguous. The germline V and J ends were trimmed by 0 bases and 7 bases, with 9 bases remaining between them. The CDR3 covers 13 residues. Germline CDR1 and CDR2: SEHNR and FQNEAQ (reference sequence). The CDR3 bases are TGTGCCAGCAGCTTAGCTGGGAGCCGTGGCTACACCTTC. It is translated as CASSLAGSRGYTF.

The chain recombines TRBV11-3 with TRBJ2-3; 10 nucleotides match TRBD2. Per germline, CDR1 SGHNT and CDR2 YENEEA. The CDR3 has 17 amino acids. Losses at the gene ends were 5 bases for V and 6 bases for J; bases not matched to a gene: 14. The CDR3 DNA reads as TGTGCCAGCAGCCCTGGTGAGATTAGCGGGGGGTCGGATACGCAGTATTTT. This sequence encodes CASSPGEISGGSDTQYF.

J is TRBJ1-3 and V is TRBV10-2, with 9 bases matching TRBD1. The CDR3 totals 14 residues. CDR1 and CDR2 (germline): WSHSY, SAAADI. The trim removed 8 bases at V and 8 bases at J, leaving 10 bases unmatched. CDR3 loop: CASGKGQGVDTIYF. The CDR3 DNA reads TGCGCCAGCGGCAAGGGACAGGGTGTGGACACCATATATTTT.

The rearrangement uses TRBV29-1 and TRBJ2-7, with 10 bases that match TRBD2. V was pared by 6 bases and J by 6 bases, with 2 bases of the junction left unmatched. Germline CDR1 is SQVTM and CDR2 is ANQGSEA. The CDR3 covers 11 residues. The CDR3 is CSVRLAGEQYF. The CDR3 DNA reads as TGCAGCGTCCGACTAGCGGGCGAGCAGTACTTC.

This rearrangement joins TRBV4-1 to TRBJ2-2, with D possibly matching TRBD2 (6 bases). V dropped 1 base and J dropped 2 bases, with 11 bases sitting between them. Germline V gene sequence: CDR1 MGHRA, CDR2 YSYEKL. CDR3 length: 16 amino acids. CDR3 residues: CASSQVGGTNTGELFF. CDR3 sequence (DNA): TGCGCCAGCAGCCAAGTCGGCGGGACCAACACCGGGGAGCTGTTTTTT.

The V gene is TRBV28, the J gene TRBJ2-2; tentative D call: TRBD2 (6 bases). V was pared by 7 bases and J by 1 base, with 28 bases between. The CDR3 covers 20 residues. Germline CDR1 MDHEN, CDR2 SYDVKM. CDR3 residues: CASTNLGAFGGNLNTGELFF. CDR3 DNA sequence: TGTGCCAGCACCAATTTAGGGGCCTTCGGCGGGAACCTGAACACCGGGGAGCTGTTTTTT.

This chain connects TRBV11-2 to TRBJ1-1; D remains ambiguous. The CDR3 totals 13 residues. Germline CDR1 SGHAT, CDR2 FQNNGV. With 0 bases removed from V and 3 bases from J, the gap between germline ends came to 5 bases. The chain's CDR3 is CASSLDRDTEAFF. CDR3 coding DNA: TGTGCCAGCAGCTTAGATCGGGACACTGAAGCTTTCTTT.

The V call is TRBV7-2, the J call TRBJ1-2; 7 nucleotides align to TRBD1. Looked up from germline, CDR1 is SGHTA and CDR2 is FQGNSA. J gave up 6 bases and V 3 bases, and 4 bases lay outside the gene matches. The CDR3 covers 13 residues. DNA of the CDR3: TGTGCCAGCAGCTTGGACAGGCATCATGGCTACACCTTC. This translates into CASSLDRHHGYTF.

The gene calls are TRBV7-8 and TRBJ2-1; 8 nucleotides align to TRBD2. CDR1 is SGHVS, CDR2 FQNEAQ, per germline. Germline trimming cut 4 bases from V and 2 bases from J; bases unmatched to any gene: 7. The CDR3 loop spans 16 amino acids. This CDR3 reads CASSSFNSGAYNEQFF. The CDR3 bases are TGTGCCAGCAGCTCCTTCAATAGCGGGGCCTACAATGAGCAGTTCTTC. The full variable domain, its missing parts supplied by reference TRBV7-8 and TRBJ2-1, is GAGVSQSPRYKVAKRGQDVALRCDPISGHVSLFWYQQALGQGPEFLTYFQNEAQLDKSGLPSDRFFAERPEGSVSTLKIQRTQQEDSAVYLCASSSFNSGAYNEQFFGPGTRLTVL.

This chain links TRBV2 with TRBJ2-5; 8 positions agree with TRBD2. The germline V gene encodes CDR1 SNHLY and CDR2 FYNNEI. CDR3 length: 18 residues. The V and J ends lost 6 bases and 2 bases, in that order; junction bases with no gene match: 17. The CDR3 bases are TGTGCCAGCAGCCAAAGAGGAGCCTTAGCGGGACTGCAAGAGACCCAGTACTTC. The encoded protein is CASSQRGALAGLQETQYF.

This chain joins TRBV6-5 and TRBJ2-7; TRBD1 matches 9 bases. V was pared by 0 bases and J by 3 bases, with 6 bases of the junction left unmatched. This CDR3 is built from 16 residues. Germline V gene data show CDR1 as MNHEY and CDR2 as SVGAGI. Here the CDR3 reads CASSYSPGTGFYEQYF. CDR3 DNA sequence: TGTGCCAGCAGTTACTCTCCCGGGACAGGGTTCTACGAGCAGTACTTC.

This chain joins TRBV2 and TRBJ2-1; no definite D call. The CDR3 spans 11 residues. The germline gives CDR1 SNHLY, CDR2 FYNNEI. Trimming took off 3 bases at V and 10 bases at J, with 7 bases between the two ends. The CDR3 bases are TGTGCCAGCAGTGAGCAGTTCGAGCAGTTCTTC. It translates to CASSEQFEQFF.

The rearrangement links TRBV5-1 to TRBJ1-1, with TRBD1 identical over 10 bases. The CDR3 totals 17 residues. V lost 4 bases, J lost 3 bases, and 12 bases stayed unmatched. Germline V lookup: CDR1 SGHRS, CDR2 YFSETQ. The CDR3 spells CASSHGQGGRVDTEAFF. The CDR3 nucleotides are TGCGCCAGCAGCCACGGACAGGGGGGTCGTGTGGACACTGAAGCTTTCTTT.

The chain employs TRBV4-1 and TRBJ2-1; the match to TRBD2 covers 15 bases. Germline V gene data show CDR1 as MGHRA and CDR2 as YSYEKL. V dropped 0 bases and J dropped 8; count of bases not matched to a gene: 2. The CDR3 loop spans 16 amino acids. In nucleotides, the CDR3 is TGCGCCAGCAGCCAAGACGGACTAGCGGGAGGGTATGAGCAGTTCTTC. Translating it yields CASSQDGLAGGYEQFF.

The chain carries TRBV6-5 and TRBJ2-5; D might be TRBD2 (6 bases). Germline assignment: CDR1 MNHEY and CDR2 SVGAGI. The CDR3 length is 16 residues. Between the trimmed V and J ends, which lost 4 bases and 2 bases, there was a span of 17 bases. CDR3 in DNA: TGTGCCAGCAGTTCGTTCAGGTGGGGGGAACAAGAGACCCAGTACTTC. This gives the protein CASSSFRWGEQETQYF.